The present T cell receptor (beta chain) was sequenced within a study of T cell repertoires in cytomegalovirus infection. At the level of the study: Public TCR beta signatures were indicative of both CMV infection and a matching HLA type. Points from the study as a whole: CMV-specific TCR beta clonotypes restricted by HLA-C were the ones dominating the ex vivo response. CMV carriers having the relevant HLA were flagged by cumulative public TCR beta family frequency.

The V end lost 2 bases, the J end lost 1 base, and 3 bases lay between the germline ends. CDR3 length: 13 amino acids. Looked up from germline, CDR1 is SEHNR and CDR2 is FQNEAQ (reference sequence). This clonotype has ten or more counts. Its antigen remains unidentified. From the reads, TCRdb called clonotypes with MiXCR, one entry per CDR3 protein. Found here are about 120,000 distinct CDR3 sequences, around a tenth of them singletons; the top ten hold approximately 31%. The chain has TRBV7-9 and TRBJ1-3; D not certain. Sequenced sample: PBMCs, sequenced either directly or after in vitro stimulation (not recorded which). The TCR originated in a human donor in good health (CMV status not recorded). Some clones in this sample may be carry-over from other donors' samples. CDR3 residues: CASSLTSGNTIYF. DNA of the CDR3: TGTGCCAGCAGCTTAACATCTGGAAACACCATATATTTT.